Following are 21 T cell receptor beta chains from one sample sequenced in a study of Ad26.COV2.S vaccination and SARS-CoV-2 variants. The treatment denotes: 19 received Ad26.COV2.S at low or high dose, single or two shots; about 5 received placebo; per-sample allocation not given. The study sampled participants on day 63 after the first vaccine or placebo injection. Using immunoSEQ multiplex PCR, the repertoire was profiled, and TCRdb retains in-frame clones only, with some absent. The repertoire holds some 330,000 clones, with approximately 87% as singletons. The sample consisted of peripheral blood, taken in a trial of Ad26.COV2.S vaccine versus placebo. Receptor source: a person aged 18 to 65 who received the Ad26.COV2.S COVID-19 vaccine or a placebo.

The J gene is TRBJ1-4, the V gene TRBV5-8; D possibly corresponds to TRBD1 (6 bases). V lost 0 bases, J lost 7 bases, and 13 bases lay in between. CDR3 length: 15 residues. Germline loops: CDR1 SGHTS, CDR2 YDEGEE. CDR3 nucleotides: TGTGCCAGCAGCTTGGAGGGGGAAGCGGGTGAAAAACTGTTTTTT. Its translation: CASSLEGEAGEKLFF. Based on the CDR3 plus reference TRBV5-8 and TRBJ1-4, the full variable domain is EAGVTQSPTHLIKTRGQQATLRCSPISGHTSVYWYQQALGLGLQFLLWYDEGEERNRGNFPPRFSGRQFPNYSSELNVNALELEDSALYLCASSLEGEAGEKLFFGSGTQLSVL.

The chain combines TRBV19 with TRBJ1-2, with D uncertain. Germline V gene data show CDR1 as LNHDA and CDR2 as SQIVND (reference sequence). The CDR3 has 10 amino acids. V lost 11 bases, J lost 12 bases, and 16 bases lay in between. The CDR3 coding sequence is TGTGCCTCTGGACGTCCCCCCGACACCTTC. Translation: CASGRPPDTF. Combining the CDR3 with reference TRBV19 and TRBJ1-2 gives the whole variable domain DGGITQSPKYLFRKEGQNVTLSCEQNLNHDAMYWYRQDPGQGLRLIYYSQIVNDFQKGDIAEGYSVSREKKESFPLTVTSAQKNPTAFYLCASGRPPDTFGSGTRLTVV.

The chain combines TRBV25-1 with TRBJ2-3; 13 nucleotides align to TRBD2. The germline V gene encodes CDR1 MGHDK and CDR2 SYGVNS. The CDR3 contains 16 residues. The junction had 4 bases not matched to a gene; V was cut back by 5 bases and J by 2 bases. The CDR3 loop is CASSKLAGGNTDTQYF. The CDR3 bases are TGTGCCAGCAGTAAACTAGCGGGGGGGAACACAGATACGCAGTATTTT.

The gene calls are TRBV6-5 and TRBJ1-5; no reliable D call. Germline loops: CDR1 MNHEY, CDR2 SVGAGI. The CDR3 totals 15 residues. V shed 5 bases and J shed 0 bases, with 11 bases lying between them. The CDR3 DNA is TGTGCCAGCAGTAGAGACACAGTTAGCAATCAGCCCCAGCATTTT. Translation: CASSRDTVSNQPQHF.

The chain recombines TRBV24-1 with TRBJ2-1, with D hard to call. CDR1 KGHDR and CDR2 SFDVKD come from the germline V gene. V dropped 4 bases and J dropped 8 bases, with 8 bases sitting between them. This CDR3 is built from 12 residues. Here the CDR3 reads CATSESVDEQFF. CDR3 bases: TGTGCCACCAGTGAATCCGTCGATGAGCAGTTCTTC.

This chain joins TRBV6-5 and TRBJ2-5; D uncertain. V lost 6 bases, J lost 2 bases, and 10 bases lay in between. The germline V gene encodes CDR1 MNHEY and CDR2 SVGAGI. The CDR3 runs to 13 residues. The CDR3 loop reads CASRETEQETQYF. In nucleotides, the CDR3 is TGTGCCAGCAGAGAGACGGAACAAGAGACCCAGTACTTC.

The count of this clone is one. The chain couples TRBV12-3 or TRBV12-4 to TRBJ1-1; the D is unclear. The CDR3 totals 13 residues. Trimming took 3 bases from V and 3 from J, leaving 8 bases between them. The CDR3 bases are TGTGCCAGCAGTTTCATGGGAGACACTGAAGCTTTCTTT. Amino acid sequence: CASSFMGDTEAFF.

The V call is TRBV2, the J call TRBJ1-1; 10 bases align to TRBD1. Germline lookup yields CDR1 SNHLY and CDR2 FYNNEI. The ends lost 3 bases at V and 0 bases at J; junction bases unmatched: 7. The CDR3 totals 17 residues. The CDR3 DNA is TGTGCCAGCAGTGATTTTCTGGACAGGGGGTTGAACACTGAAGCTTTCTTT. Its translation is CASSDFLDRGLNTEAFF.

V gene TRBV9 combines with J gene TRBJ1-1; no reliable D call. The V gene lost 1 base and the J gene lost 3 bases, with 13 bases spanning the gap. CDR3 length: 15 amino acids. Germline CDR1 reads SGDLS; CDR2 reads YYNGEE. The CDR3 DNA sequence: TGTGCCAGCAGCGTACAAATCAGACGGTACACTGAAGCTTTCTTT. This codes for CASSVQIRRYTEAFF.

V gene TRBV19 combines with J gene TRBJ2-3, with unresolved D. V lost 9 bases and J lost 3, with 13 bases in between. The CDR3 length is 13 residues. CDR1 is LNHDA and CDR2 is SQIVND in the germline V gene (reference sequence). The CDR3 sequence is CASQVGRTDTQYF. The CDR3 coding sequence is TGTGCCAGCCAAGTAGGTAGGACAGATACGCAGTATTTT.

The genes are TRBV3-1 (or the pseudogene TRBV3-2) and TRBJ1-5; weak D call: TRBD1 (5 bases). This CDR3 has 13 residues. The V end lost 1 base, the J end lost 5 bases, and 6 bases lay between the germline ends. CDR1 and CDR2 (germline): LGHDT, YNNKEL (reference sequence). In DNA, the CDR3 is TGTGCCAGCAGCCAAGGGGGGGATCAGCCCCAGCATTTT. This gives the protein CASSQGGDQPQHF.

This clone appeared a single time. At the DNA level, this CDR3 is encoded by other sequences in the same sample as well. V is TRBV28 and J is TRBJ1-2; possibly TRBD1 for D (6 bases). Between the trimmed V and J ends, which lost 1 base and 6 bases, there was a span of 6 bases. CDR3 length equals 12 residues. CDR1 MDHEN and CDR2 SYDVKM come from the germline V gene. The CDR3 loop is CASSLSGDGYTF. Written as DNA, the CDR3 is TGTGCCAGCAGTTTATCAGGGGATGGCTACACCTTC.

The chain combines TRBV2 with TRBJ2-1; TRBD2 matches at 9 bases. The CDR3 sequence is 15 residues long. Germline CDR1 and CDR2: SNHLY and FYNNEI. The J segment lost 6 bases and the V segment lost 6 bases, leaving 9 bases of the junction unmatched. CDR3 amino acids: CASRATGLAGNEQFF. The CDR3 region has the DNA TGTGCCAGCAGGGCTACGGGACTAGCAGGCAATGAGCAGTTCTTC.

This clone has just one count. The V call is TRBV6-5, the J call TRBJ2-1; 7 nucleotides agree with TRBD1. CDR3 size: 13 residues. V dropped 5 bases and J dropped 6; count of bases not matched to a gene: 4. Germline V CDR1 and CDR2: MNHEY, SVGAGI. The CDR3 DNA follows: TGTGCCAGCAGTAACCACAGGGGCAATGAGCAGTTCTTC. This gives the protein CASSNHRGNEQFF.

V gene TRBV19 combines with J gene TRBJ1-2, with D uncertain. The V end was cut by 3 bases, the J end by 4 bases, with 15 bases between. The CDR3 consists of 15 residues. Germline CDR1 and CDR2: LNHDA and SQIVND (reference sequence). In nucleotides, the CDR3 is TGTGCCAGTAGTATCGGATCCCCCTTATCCTATGGCTACACCTTC. Protein product: CASSIGSPLSYGYTF.

The V gene is TRBV4-1, the J gene TRBJ2-1, with TRBD2 as a possible D gene (5 bases). The germline CDR1 and CDR2 sequences are MGHRA and YSYEKL. This CDR3 is built from 15 residues. The ends were cut back, 1 base at V and 4 bases at J, with 11 bases in the middle. The CDR3 region has the DNA TGCGCCAGCAGCCAAGTCCCGGGGAGTTACAATGAGCAGTTCTTC. This codes for CASSQVPGSYNEQFF.

The V call is TRBV12-3 or TRBV12-4, the J call TRBJ1-1; D is perhaps TRBD1 (5 bases). The CDR3 has 13 residues. Trimming took off 5 bases at V and 5 bases at J, with 12 bases between the two ends. This chain's CDR3 is CASSMTGGTEAFF. The CDR3 DNA follows: TGTGCCAGCAGTATGACTGGGGGGACTGAAGCTTTCTTT.

The chain couples TRBV7-2 to TRBJ2-1; 13 nucleotides match TRBD2. The CDR3 runs 16 residues. V shed 2 bases, J shed 6 bases, and the junction held 4 bases outside the gene matches. The germline V gene encodes CDR1 SGHTA and CDR2 FQGNSA. CDR3 DNA sequence: TGTGCCAGCAGCTTACGAGGACTAGCGGGAGCCAATGAGCAGTTCTTC. Amino acid sequence: CASSLRGLAGANEQFF.

The V and J genes are TRBV18 and TRBJ1-1; 7 positions agree with TRBD1. Per the germline V gene, CDR1 is KGHSH and CDR2 is LQKENI. CDR3 size: 16 residues. J lost 1 base, V lost 1 base, and 6 bases had no gene match. CDR3 amino acids: CASSPQRQGRNTEAFF. The CDR3 DNA reads TGTGCCAGCTCACCACAGCGACAGGGACGGAACACTGAAGCTTTCTTT. The whole variable domain, remainder taken from reference TRBV18 and TRBJ1-1, is NAGVMQNPRHLVRRRGQEARLRCSPMKGHSHVYWYRQLPEEGLKFMVYLQKENIIDESGMPKERFSAEFPKEGPSILRIQQVVRGDSAAYFCASSPQRQGRNTEAFFGQGTRLTVV.

The J gene is TRBJ1-2, the V gene TRBV5-4, with 11 bases identical to TRBD1. Germline loops: CDR1 SGHNT, CDR2 YYREEE (reference sequence). The CDR3 runs 15 residues. With 4 bases clipped from V and 4 bases from J, the junction kept 6 bases outside the gene matches. CDR3 coding DNA: TGTGCCAGCAGCCCCGCGGGACAGGGGGGCTATGGCTACACCTTC. Translation: CASSPAGQGGYGYTF.

The V call is TRBV2, the J call TRBJ2-3, with TRBD2 matching over 13 bases. V trimming: 6 bases; J trimming: 2 bases; junction bases outside the gene matches: 14. Per the germline V gene, CDR1 is SNHLY and CDR2 is FYNNEI. The CDR3 has 19 residues. The CDR3, as DNA: TGTGCCAGCAGCGATGAGATAGGACTAGCGGGGGTTAACACAGATACGCAGTATTTT. The encoded protein is CASSDEIGLAGVNTDTQYF.